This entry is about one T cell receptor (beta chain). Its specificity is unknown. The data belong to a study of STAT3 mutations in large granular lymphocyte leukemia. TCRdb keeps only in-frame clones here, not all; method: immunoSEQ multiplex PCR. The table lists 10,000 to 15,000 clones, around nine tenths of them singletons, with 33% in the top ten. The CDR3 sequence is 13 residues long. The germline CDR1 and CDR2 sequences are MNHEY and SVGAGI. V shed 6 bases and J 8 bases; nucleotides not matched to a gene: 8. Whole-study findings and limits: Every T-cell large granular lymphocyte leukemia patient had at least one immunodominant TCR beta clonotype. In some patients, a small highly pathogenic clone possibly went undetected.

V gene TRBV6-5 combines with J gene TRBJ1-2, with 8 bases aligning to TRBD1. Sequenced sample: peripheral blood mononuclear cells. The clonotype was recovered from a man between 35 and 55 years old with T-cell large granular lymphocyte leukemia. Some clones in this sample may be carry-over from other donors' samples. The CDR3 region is CASRLGQGGGYTF. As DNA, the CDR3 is TGTGCCAGCAGACTAGGACAGGGCGGGGGCTACACCTTC.